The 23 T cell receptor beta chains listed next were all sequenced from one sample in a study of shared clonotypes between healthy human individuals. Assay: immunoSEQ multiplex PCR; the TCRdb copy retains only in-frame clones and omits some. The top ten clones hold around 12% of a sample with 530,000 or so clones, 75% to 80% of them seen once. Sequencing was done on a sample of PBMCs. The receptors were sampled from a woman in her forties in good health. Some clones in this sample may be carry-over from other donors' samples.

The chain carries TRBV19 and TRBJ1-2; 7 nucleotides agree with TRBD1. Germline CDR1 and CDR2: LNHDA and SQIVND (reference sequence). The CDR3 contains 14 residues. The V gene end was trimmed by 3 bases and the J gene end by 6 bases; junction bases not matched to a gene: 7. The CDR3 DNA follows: TGTGCCAGTAGTATTGGACAGGTGCGCGATGGCTACACCTTC. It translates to CASSIGQVRDGYTF.

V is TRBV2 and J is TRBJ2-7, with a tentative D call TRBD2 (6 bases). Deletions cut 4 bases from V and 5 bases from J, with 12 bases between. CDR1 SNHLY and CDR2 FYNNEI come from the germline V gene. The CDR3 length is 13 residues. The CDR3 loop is CASSGGEKHEQYF. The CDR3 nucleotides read TGTGCCAGCAGTGGGGGGGAGAAGCACGAGCAGTACTTC.

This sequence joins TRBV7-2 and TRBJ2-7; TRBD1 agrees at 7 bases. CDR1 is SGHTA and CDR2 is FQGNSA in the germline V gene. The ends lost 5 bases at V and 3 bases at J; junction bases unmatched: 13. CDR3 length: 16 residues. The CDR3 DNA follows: TGTGCCAGCAGCCCACAACCTCTAGGGGGCGGCTACGAGCAGTACTTC. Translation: CASSPQPLGGGYEQYF.

CDR3 region: CASSIFTPGYTGANVLTF. The CDR3 DNA is TGTGCCAGTAGTATCTTCACTCCAGGGTATACTGGGGCCAACGTCCTGACTTTC. The chain uses TRBV19 and TRBJ2-6, with D perhaps TRBD1 (5 bases). Trimming took off 3 bases at V and 2 bases at J, with 17 bases between the two ends. Germline V CDR1 and CDR2: LNHDA, SQIVND (reference sequence). The CDR3 runs to 18 residues.

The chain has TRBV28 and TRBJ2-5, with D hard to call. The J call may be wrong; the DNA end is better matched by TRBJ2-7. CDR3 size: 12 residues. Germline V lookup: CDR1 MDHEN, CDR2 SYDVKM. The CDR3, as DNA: TGTGCCAGCACCTCCATGAGCTACGAGCAGTACTTC. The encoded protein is CASTSMSYEQYF.

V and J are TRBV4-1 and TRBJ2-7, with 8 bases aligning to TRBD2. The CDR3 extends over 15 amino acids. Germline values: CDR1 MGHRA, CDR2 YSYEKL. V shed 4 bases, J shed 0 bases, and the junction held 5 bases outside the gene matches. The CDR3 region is CASSPSGRSSYEQYF. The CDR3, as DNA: TGCGCCAGCAGCCCGAGCGGGAGAAGCTCCTACGAGCAGTACTTC.

The CDR3 DNA is TGTGCCAGCGGGAGCGGTTTGAACACCGGGGAGCTGTTTTTT. The encoded protein is CASGSGLNTGELFF. This chain links TRBV7-3 with TRBJ2-2; tentatively, D is TRBD2 (5 bases). Germline V CDR1 and CDR2: SGHTA, FQGTGA. V lost 8 bases and J lost 1, with 11 bases in between. The CDR3 is 14 amino acids.

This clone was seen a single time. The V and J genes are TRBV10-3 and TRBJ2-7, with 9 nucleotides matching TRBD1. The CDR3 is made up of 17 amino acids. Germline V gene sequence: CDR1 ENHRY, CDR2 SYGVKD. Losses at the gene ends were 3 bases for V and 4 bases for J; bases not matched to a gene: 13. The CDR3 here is CAISDQTRTGEKYEQYF. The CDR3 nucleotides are TGTGCCATCAGTGATCAAACACGGACAGGGGAGAAGTACGAGCAGTACTTC.

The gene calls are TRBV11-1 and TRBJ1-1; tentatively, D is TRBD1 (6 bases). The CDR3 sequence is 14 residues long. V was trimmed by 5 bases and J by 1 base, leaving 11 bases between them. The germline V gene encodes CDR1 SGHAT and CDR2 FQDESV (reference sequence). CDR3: CASSADRTNTEAFF. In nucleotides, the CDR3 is TGTGCCAGCAGCGCAGACAGGACGAACACTGAAGCTTTCTTT. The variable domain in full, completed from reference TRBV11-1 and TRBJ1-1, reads EAEVAQSPRYKITEKSQAVAFWCDPISGHATLYWYRQILGQGPELLVQFQDESVVDDSQLPKDRFSAERLKGVDSTLKIQPAELGDSAMYLCASSADRTNTEAFFGQGTRLTVV.

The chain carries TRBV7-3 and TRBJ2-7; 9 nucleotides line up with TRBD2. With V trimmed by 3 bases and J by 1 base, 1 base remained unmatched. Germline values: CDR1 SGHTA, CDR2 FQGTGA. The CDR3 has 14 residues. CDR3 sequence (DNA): TGTGCCAGCAGCTTTAGCGGGAGTTCCTACGAGCAGTACTTC. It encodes CASSFSGSSYEQYF. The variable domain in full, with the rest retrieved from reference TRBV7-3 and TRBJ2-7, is GAGVSQTPSNKVTEKGKYVELRCDPISGHTALYWYRQSLGQGPEFLIYFQGTGAADDSGLPNDRFFAVRPEGSVSTLKIQRTERGDSAVYLCASSFSGSSYEQYFGPGTRLTVT.

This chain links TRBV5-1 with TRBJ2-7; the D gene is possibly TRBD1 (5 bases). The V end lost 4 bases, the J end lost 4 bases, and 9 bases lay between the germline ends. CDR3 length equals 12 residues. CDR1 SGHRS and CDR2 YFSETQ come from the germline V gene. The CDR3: CASSHPGYEQYF. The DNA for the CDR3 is TGCGCCAGCAGCCATCCAGGGTACGAGCAGTACTTC.

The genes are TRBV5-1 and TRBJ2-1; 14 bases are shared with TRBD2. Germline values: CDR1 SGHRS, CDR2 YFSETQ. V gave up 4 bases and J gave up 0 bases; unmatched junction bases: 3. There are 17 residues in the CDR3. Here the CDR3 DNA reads TGCGCCAGCAGCCAAGGGACTAGCGGGAGCTCCTACAATGAGCAGTTCTTC. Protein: CASSQGTSGSSYNEQFF.

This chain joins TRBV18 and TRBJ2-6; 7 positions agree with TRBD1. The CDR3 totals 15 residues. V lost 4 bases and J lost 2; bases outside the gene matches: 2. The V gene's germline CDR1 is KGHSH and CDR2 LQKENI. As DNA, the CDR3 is TGTGCCAGCTCACTCGACAGGGCTGGGGCCAACGTCCTGACTTTC. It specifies CASSLDRAGANVLTF.

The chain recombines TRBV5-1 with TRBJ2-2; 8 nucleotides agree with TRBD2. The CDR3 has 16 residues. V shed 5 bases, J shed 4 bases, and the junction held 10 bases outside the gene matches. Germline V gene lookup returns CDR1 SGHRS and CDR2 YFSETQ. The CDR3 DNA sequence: TGCGCCAGCAGAACCACCGGGACTAGATCCACCGGGGAGCTGTTTTTT. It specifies CASRTTGTRSTGELFF.

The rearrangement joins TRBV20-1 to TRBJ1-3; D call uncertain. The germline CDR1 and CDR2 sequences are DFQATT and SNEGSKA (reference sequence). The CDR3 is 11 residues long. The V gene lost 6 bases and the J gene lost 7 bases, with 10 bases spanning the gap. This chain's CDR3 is CSAPIGNTIYF. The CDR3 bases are TGCAGTGCACCCATCGGGAACACCATATATTTT.

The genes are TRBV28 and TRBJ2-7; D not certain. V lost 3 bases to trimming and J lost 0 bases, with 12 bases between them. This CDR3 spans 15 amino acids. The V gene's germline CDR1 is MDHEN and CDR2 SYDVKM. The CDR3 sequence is CASSFPTSPSYEQYF. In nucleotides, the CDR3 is TGTGCCAGCAGTTTCCCCACGTCCCCCTCCTACGAGCAGTACTTC.

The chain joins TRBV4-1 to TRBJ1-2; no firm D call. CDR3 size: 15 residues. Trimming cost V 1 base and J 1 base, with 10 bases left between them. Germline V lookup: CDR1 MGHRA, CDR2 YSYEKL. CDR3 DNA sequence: TGCGCCAGCAGCCAAGCGCCAGCTATTAACTATGGCTACACCTTC. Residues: CASSQAPAINYGYTF.

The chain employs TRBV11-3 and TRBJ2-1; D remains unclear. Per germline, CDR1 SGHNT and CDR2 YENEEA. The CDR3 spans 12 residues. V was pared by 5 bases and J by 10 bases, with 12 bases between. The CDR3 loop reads CASSKAQNEQFF. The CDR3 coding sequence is TGTGCCAGCAGCAAGGCCCAGAACGAGCAGTTCTTC.

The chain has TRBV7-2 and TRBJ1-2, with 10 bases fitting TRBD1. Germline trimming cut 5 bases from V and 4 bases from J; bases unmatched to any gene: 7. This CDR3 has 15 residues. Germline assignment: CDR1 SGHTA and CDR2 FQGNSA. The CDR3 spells CASSEGQGPAYGYTF. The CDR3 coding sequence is TGTGCCAGCAGCGAGGGACAGGGGCCCGCCTATGGCTACACCTTC.

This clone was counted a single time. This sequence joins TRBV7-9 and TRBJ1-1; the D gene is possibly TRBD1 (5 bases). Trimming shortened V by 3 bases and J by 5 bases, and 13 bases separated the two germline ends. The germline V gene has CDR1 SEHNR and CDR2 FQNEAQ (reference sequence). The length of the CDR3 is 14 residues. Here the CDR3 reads CASSFRDGLTEAFF. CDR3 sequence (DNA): TGTGCCAGCAGCTTCCGGGACGGCCTAACTGAAGCTTTCTTT.

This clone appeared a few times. The CDR3 is CASSDSMASDTQYF. CDR3 nucleotides: TGTGCCAGCAGTGACTCGATGGCGTCAGATACGCAGTATTTT. The chain combines TRBV6-4 with TRBJ2-3, with D unresolved. CDR1 and CDR2 (germline): MRHNA, SNTAGT. The CDR3 spans 14 residues. Trimming shortened V by 0 bases and J by 4 bases, and 8 bases separated the two germline ends.

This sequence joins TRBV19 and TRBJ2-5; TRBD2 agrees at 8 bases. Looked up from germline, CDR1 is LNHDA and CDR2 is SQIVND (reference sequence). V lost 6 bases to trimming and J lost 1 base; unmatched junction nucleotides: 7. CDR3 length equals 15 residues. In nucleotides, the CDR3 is TGTGCCAGTAGAGCCACCGGGGGGGCCCAAGAGACCCAGTACTTC. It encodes CASRATGGAQETQYF.

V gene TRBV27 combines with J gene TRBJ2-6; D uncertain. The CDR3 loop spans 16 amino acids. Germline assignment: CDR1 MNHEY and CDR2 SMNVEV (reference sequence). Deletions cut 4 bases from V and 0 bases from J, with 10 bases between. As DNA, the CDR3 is TGTGCCAGCAGTTCTATACGCCCCTCTGGGGCCAACGTCCTGACTTTC. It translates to CASSSIRPSGANVLTF.